This TCR beta chain appears in the sequencing data of a study of T-cell reconstitution after alpha-beta-depleted transplantation in children. This clonotype was counted only a few times. As yet, its antigen is unknown. Regarding the study as a whole: Among T cells one year after transplant, newly produced cells accounted for most counts and diversity.

Trimming left V 0 bases short and J 3 bases short, with 19 bases between. From germline, CDR1 is SGHRS and CDR2 YFSETQ. The CDR3 totals 18 residues. Unique molecular identifiers were used to barcode this TCRbeta library. TCRdb re-called the PCR reads through MiXCR, storing one row per CDR3 protein. The data hold 700,000 to 850,000 distinct CDR3 sequences, with approximately 15% observed a single time. The origin of this receptor is a male patient aged 5 to 17 who had a stem cell transplant for acute lymphoblastic leukemia, so the T cells may come from the graft donor. The V gene is TRBV5-1, the J gene TRBJ2-1, with D unclear. Sample: PBMCs, mostly from graft donor cells, taken 360 days after TCRalphabeta/CD19-depleted stem cell transplant. In DNA, the CDR3 is TGCGCCAGCAGCTTGGTCCCTAAGGTAGTAATGGACTACAATGAGCAGTTCTTC. Translation gives CASSLVPKVVMDYNEQFF. Complete variable domain (other parts from reference TRBV5-1 and TRBJ2-1): KAGVTQTPRYLIKTRGQQVTLSCSPISGHRSVSWYQQTPGQGLQFLFEYFSETQRNKGNFPGRFSGRQFSNSRSEMNVSTLELGDSALYLCASSLVPKVVMDYNEQFFGPGTRLTVL.